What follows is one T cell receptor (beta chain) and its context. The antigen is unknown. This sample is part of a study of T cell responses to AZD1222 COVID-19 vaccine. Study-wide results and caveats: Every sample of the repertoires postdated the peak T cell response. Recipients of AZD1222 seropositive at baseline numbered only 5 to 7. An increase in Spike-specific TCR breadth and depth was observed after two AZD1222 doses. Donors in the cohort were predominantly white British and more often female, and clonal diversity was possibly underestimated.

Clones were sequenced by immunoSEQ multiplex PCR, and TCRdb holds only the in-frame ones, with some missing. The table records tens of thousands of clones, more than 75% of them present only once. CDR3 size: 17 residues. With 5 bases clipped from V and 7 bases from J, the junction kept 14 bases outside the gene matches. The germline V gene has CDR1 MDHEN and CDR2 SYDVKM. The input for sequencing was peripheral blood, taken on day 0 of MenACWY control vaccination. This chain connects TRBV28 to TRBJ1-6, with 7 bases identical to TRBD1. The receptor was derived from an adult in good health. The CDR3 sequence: CASSHTFQTGWNSPLHF. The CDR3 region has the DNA TGTGCCAGCAGTCACACATTCCAGACAGGGTGGAATTCACCCCTCCACTTT.